A single sample gave rise to the 12 T cell receptor beta chains below, sequenced in a study of T cell repertoires in cytomegalovirus infection. TCRdb passed the reads through MiXCR, listing each CDR3 protein once. The sample contains nearly 550,000 distinct CDR3 sequences, 15% to 20% of which appear only once. The sequenced sample consisted of CD8+ T cells from PBMCs. These receptors were obtained from a human donor in good health (CMV status not recorded). Some clones in this sample may be carry-over from other donors' samples.

This clonotype was seen a handful of times. This chain links TRBV7-9 with TRBJ1-3; maybe TRBD1 (5 bases). The germline V and J ends were trimmed by 4 bases and 2 bases, with 18 bases remaining between them. This CDR3 comprises 17 residues. Germline-derived CDR1 and CDR2 are SEHNR and FQNEAQ (reference sequence). The CDR3 DNA follows: TGTGCCAGCAGCTCGACAGAGATGGGGGTAGCTGGAAACACCATATATTTT. It codes for CASSSTEMGVAGNTIYF.

CDR3 loop: CASSLGRGYTGELFF. CDR3 coding DNA: TGTGCCAGCAGTTTAGGGAGGGGTTACACCGGGGAGCTGTTTTTT. The rearrangement links TRBV28 to TRBJ2-2; 7 positions agree with TRBD2. Germline values: CDR1 MDHEN, CDR2 SYDVKM. Germline trimming cut 2 bases from V and 3 bases from J; bases unmatched to any gene: 3. This CDR3 is 15 amino acids long. The full variable domain, rest sourced from reference TRBV28 and TRBJ2-2, is DVKVTQSSRYLVKRTGEKVFLECVQDMDHENMFWYRQDPGLGLRLIYFSYDVKMKEKGDIPEGYSVSREKKERFSLILESASTNQTSMYLCASSLGRGYTGELFFGEGSRLTVL.

The chain recombines TRBV5-6 with TRBJ2-7; D not resolved. The CDR3 runs 14 residues. In germline, CDR1 is SGHDT, CDR2 YYEEEE. V dropped 0 bases and J dropped 5 bases, with 12 bases sitting between them. CDR3 amino acids: CASSLDATLHEQYF. The CDR3 coding sequence is TGTGCCAGCAGCTTGGACGCGACACTCCACGAGCAGTACTTC.

At least ten counts were recorded for this clonotype. The CDR3 nucleotides are TGTGCCAGCAGCTTCTCCGGGACAGGGGTCGAGCAGTACTTC. It translates to CASSFSGTGVEQYF. The V and J genes are TRBV7-9 and TRBJ2-7, with 10 bases that match TRBD1. CDR1 and CDR2 (germline): SEHNR, FQNEAQ (reference sequence). The CDR3 sequence is 14 residues long. After removal of 3 bases from V and 6 bases from J, the junction contained 5 bases not matched to a gene.

This chain links TRBV10-2 with TRBJ1-6; D uncertain. There are 13 residues in the CDR3. V was pared by 1 base and J by 7 bases, with 5 bases between. Germline-derived CDR1 and CDR2 are WSHSY and SAAADI. The DNA for the CDR3 is TGCGCCAGCAGTGAGTTGAACAATTCACCCCTCCACTTT. Its protein product is CASSELNNSPLHF.

This rearrangement joins TRBV13 to TRBJ2-7; D unclear. CDR3 length equals 12 residues. Trimming cost V 3 bases and J 2 bases, with 5 bases left between them. CDR1 is PRHDT, CDR2 FYEKMQ, per germline (reference sequence). CDR3 in amino acids: CASSFMPYEQYF. CDR3 nucleotides: TGTGCCAGCAGCTTTATGCCCTACGAGCAGTACTTC.

This clonotype was seen ten or more times. V gene TRBV7-2 combines with J gene TRBJ1-1; the D gene is possibly TRBD1 (6 bases). Trimming removed 4 bases from V and 0 bases from J, with 15 bases in between. CDR3 length equals 16 residues. CDR1 and CDR2 from the germline V gene are SGHTA and FQGNSA. The CDR3 DNA reads TGTGCCAGCAGCTCTACGGGACAAGGGGTGAACACTGAAGCTTTCTTT. Its protein product is CASSSTGQGVNTEAFF.

This clonotype was detected only a few times. J is TRBJ2-3 and V is TRBV5-1; the D gene is possibly TRBD2 (5 bases). In germline, CDR1 is SGHRS, CDR2 YFSETQ. The CDR3 is made up of 15 amino acids. Trimming removed 0 bases at V and 6 bases at J, with 14 bases between. The CDR3 here is CASSLGSGPRDTQYF. The CDR3 DNA follows: TGCGCCAGCAGCTTGGGGAGCGGCCCGAGGGATACGCAGTATTTT.

This clonotype was detected many times. This chain connects TRBV12-5 to TRBJ1-5; 9 positions agree with TRBD1. The CDR3 spans 15 residues. The J segment lost 7 bases and the V segment lost 1 base, leaving 5 bases of the junction unmatched. Germline CDR1 is LGHNT and CDR2 is FRNRAP. The CDR3 DNA is TGTGCTAGTGGTTTGGGGACAGGGGTGGAACAGCCCCAGCATTTT. It specifies CASGLGTGVEQPQHF.

A word on this clonotype: The germline gene is not matched at one end of the junction; a read error may be the cause. The chain carries TRBV5-3 and TRBJ2-7; TRBD2 matches 7 bases. TRBV5-3 is placed among ORFs of uncertain function. The CDR3 sequence is 15 residues long. The CDR3 sequence: CASSLGGSGSYEQYF. The CDR3 region has the DNA TGTGCCAGCAGCTTGGGGGGGAGTGGGTCCTACGAGCAGTACTTC.

This clonotype was counted at least ten times. This chain links TRBV7-6 with TRBJ2-3; 14 nucleotides align to TRBD2. The CDR3 has 16 residues. Germline-derived CDR1 and CDR2 are SGHVS and FNYEAQ. Trimming at V came to 5 bases and at J to 3 bases, leaving 4 bases not matched to a gene. The CDR3 reads CASSPGLAGGTDTQYF. DNA of the CDR3: TGTGCCAGCAGCCCCGGACTAGCGGGGGGTACAGATACGCAGTATTTT.

This clonotype showed up many times. The genes are TRBV7-9 and TRBJ1-2; 8 nucleotides align to TRBD1. The V gene's germline CDR1 is SEHNR and CDR2 FQNEAQ (reference sequence). V lost 5 bases, J lost 2 bases, and 31 bases stayed unmatched. This CDR3 contains 23 residues. CDR3 sequence: CASSNPATSDLLLRDRRNYGYTF. As DNA, the CDR3 is TGTGCCAGCAGCAACCCCGCGACTAGTGATCTTTTGCTCCGGGACAGGAGGAACTATGGCTACACCTTC.